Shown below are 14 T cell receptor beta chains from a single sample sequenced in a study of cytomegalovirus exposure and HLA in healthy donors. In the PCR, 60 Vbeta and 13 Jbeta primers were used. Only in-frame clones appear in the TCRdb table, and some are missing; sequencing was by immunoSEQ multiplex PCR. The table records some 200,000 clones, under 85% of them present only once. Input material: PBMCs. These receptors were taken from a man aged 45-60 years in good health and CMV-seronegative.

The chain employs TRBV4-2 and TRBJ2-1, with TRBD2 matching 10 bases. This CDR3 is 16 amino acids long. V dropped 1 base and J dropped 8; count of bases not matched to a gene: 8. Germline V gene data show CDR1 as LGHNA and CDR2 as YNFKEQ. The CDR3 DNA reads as TGTGCCAGCAGCCAAGGGCTAGCGGGAGTCAGGTATGAGCAGTTCTTC. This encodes CASSQGLAGVRYEQFF.

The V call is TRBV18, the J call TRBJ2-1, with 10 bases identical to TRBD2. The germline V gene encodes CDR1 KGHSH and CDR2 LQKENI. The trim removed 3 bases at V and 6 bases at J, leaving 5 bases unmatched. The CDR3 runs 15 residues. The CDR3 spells CASSPTGTSVNEQFF. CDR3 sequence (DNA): TGTGCCAGCTCACCGACAGGGACTAGCGTCAATGAGCAGTTCTTC.

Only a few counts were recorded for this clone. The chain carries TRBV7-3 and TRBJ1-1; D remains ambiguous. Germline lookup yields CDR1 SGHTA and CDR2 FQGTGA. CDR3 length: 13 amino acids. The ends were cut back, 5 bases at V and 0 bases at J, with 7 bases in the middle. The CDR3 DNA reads TGTGCCAGCAGCCCGCACATGAACACTGAAGCTTTCTTT. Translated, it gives CASSPHMNTEAFF.

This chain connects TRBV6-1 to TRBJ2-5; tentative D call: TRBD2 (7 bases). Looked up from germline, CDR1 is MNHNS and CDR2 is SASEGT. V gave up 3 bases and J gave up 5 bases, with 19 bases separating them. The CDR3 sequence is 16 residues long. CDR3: CASSEPRGGTGETQYF. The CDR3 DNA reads TGTGCCAGCAGTGAGCCAAGGGGGGGGACCGGGGAGACCCAGTACTTC.

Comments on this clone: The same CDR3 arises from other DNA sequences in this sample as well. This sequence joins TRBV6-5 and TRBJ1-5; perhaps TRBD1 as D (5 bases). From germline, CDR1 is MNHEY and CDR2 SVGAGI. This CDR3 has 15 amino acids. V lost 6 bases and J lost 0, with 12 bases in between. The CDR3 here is CASSPGGYSNQPQHF. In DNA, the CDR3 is TGTGCCAGCAGCCCGGGGGGATATAGCAATCAGCCCCAGCATTTT.

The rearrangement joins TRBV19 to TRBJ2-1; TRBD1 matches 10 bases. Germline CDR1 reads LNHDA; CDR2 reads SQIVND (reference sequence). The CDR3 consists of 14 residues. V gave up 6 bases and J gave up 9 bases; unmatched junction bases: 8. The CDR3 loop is CASRTDRGPTEQFF. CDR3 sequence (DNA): TGTGCCAGTAGGACAGACAGGGGGCCCACTGAGCAGTTCTTC.

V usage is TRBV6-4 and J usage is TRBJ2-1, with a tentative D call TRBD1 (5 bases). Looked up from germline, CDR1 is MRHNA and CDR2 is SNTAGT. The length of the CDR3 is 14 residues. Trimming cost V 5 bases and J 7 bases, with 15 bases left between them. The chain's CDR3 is CASSRFQGQNEQFF. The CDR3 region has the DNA TGTGCCAGCAGTAGGTTCCAGGGCCAAAATGAGCAGTTCTTC.

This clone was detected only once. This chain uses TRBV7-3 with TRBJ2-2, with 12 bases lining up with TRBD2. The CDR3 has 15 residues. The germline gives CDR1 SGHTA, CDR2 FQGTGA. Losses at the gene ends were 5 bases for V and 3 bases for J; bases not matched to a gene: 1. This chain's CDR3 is CASSASGRDTGELFF. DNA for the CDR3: TGTGCCAGCAGCGCTAGCGGGAGGGACACCGGGGAGCTGTTTTTT.

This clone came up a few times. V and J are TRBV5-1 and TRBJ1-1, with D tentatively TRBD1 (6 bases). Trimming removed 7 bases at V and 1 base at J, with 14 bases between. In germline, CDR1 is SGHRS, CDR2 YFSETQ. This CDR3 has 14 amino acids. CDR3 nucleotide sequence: TGCGCCAGCTTCCCCGGGACATCGAACACTGAAGCTTTCTTT. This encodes CASFPGTSNTEAFF.

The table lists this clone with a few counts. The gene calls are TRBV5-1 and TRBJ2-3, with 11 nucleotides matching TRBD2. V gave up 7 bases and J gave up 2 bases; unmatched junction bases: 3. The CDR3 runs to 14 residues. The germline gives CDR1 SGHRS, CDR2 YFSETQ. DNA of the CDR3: TGCGCCAGCGGGACTAGCGGAATCACAGATACGCAGTATTTT. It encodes CASGTSGITDTQYF.

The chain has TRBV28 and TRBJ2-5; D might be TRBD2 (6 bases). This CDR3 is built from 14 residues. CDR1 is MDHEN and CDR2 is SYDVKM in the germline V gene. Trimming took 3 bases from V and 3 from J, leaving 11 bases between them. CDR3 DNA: TGTGCCAGCAGTTTCGGGAGCCTGGAAGAGACCCAGTACTTC. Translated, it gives CASSFGSLEETQYF.

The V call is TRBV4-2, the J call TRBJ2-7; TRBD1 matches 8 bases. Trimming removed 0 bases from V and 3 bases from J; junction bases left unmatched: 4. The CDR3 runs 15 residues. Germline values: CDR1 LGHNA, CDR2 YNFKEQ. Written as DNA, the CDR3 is TGTGCCAGCAGCCAAGATCGGACAGGGATCTACGAGCAGTACTTC. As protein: CASSQDRTGIYEQYF.

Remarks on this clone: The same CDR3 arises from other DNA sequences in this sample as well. Here the CDR3 DNA reads TGTGCCAGCAGCTTGGCGGGGGGTCAAGAGACCCAGTACTTC. It yields the protein CASSLAGGQETQYF. The V and J genes are TRBV7-2 and TRBJ2-5; TRBD2 aligns across 8 bases. V dropped 3 bases and J dropped 2; count of bases not matched to a gene: 2. This CDR3 is built from 14 residues. Germline V lookup: CDR1 SGHTA, CDR2 FQGNSA. Based on the CDR3 plus reference TRBV7-2 and TRBJ2-5, the full variable domain is GAGVSQSPSNKVTEKGKDVELRCDPISGHTALYWYRQSLGQGLEFLIYFQGNSAPDKSGLPSDRFSAERTGGSVSTLTIQRTQQEDSAVYLCASSLAGGQETQYFGPGTRLLVL.

In DNA, the CDR3 is TGTGCCAGCAGCCGACTAGCGGGACCCTACGAGCAGTACTTC. Translating it yields CASSRLAGPYEQYF. The V and J genes are TRBV6-1 and TRBJ2-7, with 11 bases that match TRBD2. CDR1 MNHNS and CDR2 SASEGT come from the germline V gene. The CDR3 runs to 14 residues. V lost 6 bases and J lost 2; bases outside the gene matches: 3.